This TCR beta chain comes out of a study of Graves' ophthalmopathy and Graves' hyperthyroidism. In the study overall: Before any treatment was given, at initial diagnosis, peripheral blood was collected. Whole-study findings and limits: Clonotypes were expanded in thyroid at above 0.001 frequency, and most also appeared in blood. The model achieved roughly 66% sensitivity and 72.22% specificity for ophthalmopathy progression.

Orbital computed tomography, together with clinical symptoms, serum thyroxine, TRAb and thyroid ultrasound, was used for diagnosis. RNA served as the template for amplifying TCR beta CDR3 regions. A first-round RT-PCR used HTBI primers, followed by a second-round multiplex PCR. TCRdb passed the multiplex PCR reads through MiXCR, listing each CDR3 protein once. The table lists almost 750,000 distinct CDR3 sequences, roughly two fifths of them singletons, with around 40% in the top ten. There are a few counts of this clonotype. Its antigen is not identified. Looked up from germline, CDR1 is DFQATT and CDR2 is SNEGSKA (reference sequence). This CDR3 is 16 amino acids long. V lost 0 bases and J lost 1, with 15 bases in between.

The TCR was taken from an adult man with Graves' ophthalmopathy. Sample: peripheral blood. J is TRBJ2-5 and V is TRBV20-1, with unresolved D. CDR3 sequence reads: CSARDPSRPTQETQYF. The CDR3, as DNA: TGCAGTGCTAGAGACCCATCTCGGCCGACCCAAGAGACCCAGTACTTC.